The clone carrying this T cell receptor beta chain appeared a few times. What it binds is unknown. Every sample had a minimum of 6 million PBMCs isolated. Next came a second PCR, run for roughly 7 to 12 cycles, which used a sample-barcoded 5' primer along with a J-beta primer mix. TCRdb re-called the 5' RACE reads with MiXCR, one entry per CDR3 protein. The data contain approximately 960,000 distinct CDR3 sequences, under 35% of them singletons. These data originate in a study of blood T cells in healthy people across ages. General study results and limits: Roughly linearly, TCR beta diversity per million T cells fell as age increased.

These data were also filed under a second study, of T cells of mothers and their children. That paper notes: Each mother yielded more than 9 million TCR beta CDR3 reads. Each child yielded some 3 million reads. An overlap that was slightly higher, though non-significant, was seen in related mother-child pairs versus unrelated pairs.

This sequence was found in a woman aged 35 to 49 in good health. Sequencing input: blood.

For the CDR3, the DNA is TGCGCCAGCACCACTAGCGGATACTCCTACAATGAGCAGTTCTTC. Its translation: CASTTSGYSYNEQFF. The chain recombines TRBV5-1 with TRBJ2-1, with 8 bases that match TRBD2. This CDR3 is built from 15 residues. Germline V gene lookup returns CDR1 SGHRS and CDR2 YFSETQ. The ends lost 6 bases at V and 0 bases at J; junction bases unmatched: 5.